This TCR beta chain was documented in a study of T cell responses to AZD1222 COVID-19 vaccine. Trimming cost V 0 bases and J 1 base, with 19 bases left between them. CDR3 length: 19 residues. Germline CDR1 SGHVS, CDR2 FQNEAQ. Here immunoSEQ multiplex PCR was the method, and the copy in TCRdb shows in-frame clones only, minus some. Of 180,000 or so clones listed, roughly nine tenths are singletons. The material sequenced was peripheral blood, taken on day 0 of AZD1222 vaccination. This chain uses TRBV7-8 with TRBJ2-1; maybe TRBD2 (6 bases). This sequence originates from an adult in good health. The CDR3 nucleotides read TGTGCCAGCAGCTTAGCAATAACTCAACTAGCAATTTCCTACAATGAGCAGTTCTTC. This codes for CASSLAITQLAISYNEQFF.